This is a list of T cell receptor beta chains from one sample in a study of blood T cell repertoires in COVID-19. Profiled with immunoSEQ multiplex PCR; TCRdb holds only in-frame clones, not every one. The repertoire consists of some 500,000 clones, with 70% to 90% occurring once and the leading ten covering 1.5% to 2%. The sequenced sample was PBMCs or T cells enriched from blood (not recorded which). These receptors were collected from a woman in her thirties or forties who had recovered from COVID-19. Each CDR3 is given with its conserved first and last residue. Each record gives: V gene, CDR3 protein.

V gene: TRBV6-2/TRBV6-3; CDR3 protein: CASSDGTVSSYEQYF
V gene: TRBV6-2/TRBV6-3; CDR3 protein: CASSYSFGVRVNSAYEQYF
V gene: TRBV13; CDR3 protein: CASSDRGQPQHF
V gene: TRBV29-1; CDR3 protein: CSARPGDRVLPYGYTF
V gene: TRBV5-1; CDR3 protein: CASSFGTGSQPQHF
V gene: TRBV19; CDR3 protein: CASSPGTAYNEQFF
V gene: TRBV7-2; CDR3 protein: CASRGLAGSFSGELFF
V gene: TRBV11-3; CDR3 protein: CASSSIAGAGNEQFF
V gene: TRBV2; CDR3 protein: CASRGPREAFF
V gene: TRBV5-1; CDR3 protein: CASSLAPPGTGNTIYF
V gene: TRBV6-5; CDR3 protein: CASAAGDADTQYF
V gene: TRBV30; CDR3 protein: CAWSVLVGTPTTTLHF
V gene: TRBV5-6; CDR3 protein: CASQHFRLANTGELFF
V gene: TRBV18; CDR3 protein: CASSPRAGWDSGANVLTF
V gene: TRBV5-6; CDR3 protein: CASSLEQTGANVLTF
V gene: TRBV7-2; CDR3 protein: CASSLEAEGVGEQFF
V gene: TRBV19; CDR3 protein: CASSIRTGGTGYQETQYF
V gene: TRBV6-5; CDR3 protein: CASSSPGGGWGYTF
V gene: TRBV9; CDR3 protein: CASSARRGSGLDEQFF
V gene: TRBV19; CDR3 protein: CASSIGTSGFIEQFF
V gene: TRBV3-1/TRBV3-2; CDR3 protein: CASSQEEAWGVPAYGYTF
V gene: TRBV9; CDR3 protein: CASSGPTSGRALKTGELFF
V gene: TRBV18; CDR3 protein: CASSPPGQTNEKLFF
V gene: TRBV9; CDR3 protein: CASSAGFSSPNTEAFF
V gene: TRBV7-2; CDR3 protein: CASSGDRGATNEKLFF
V gene: TRBV5-1; CDR3 protein: CASSSGQGADGYTF
V gene: TRBV19; CDR3 protein: CASSTWGYRASNQPQHF
V gene: TRBV10-2; CDR3 protein: CASSGRGRYYEQYF
V gene: TRBV7-9; CDR3 protein: CASSFMVRGGRVNEKLFF
V gene: TRBV11-2; CDR3 protein: CASSLETSGSAETQYF
V gene: TRBV27; CDR3 protein: CASSLQGANGYTF
V gene: TRBV24-1; CDR3 protein: CATSDPTGGYNQPQHF
V gene: TRBV7-2; CDR3 protein: CASNNQWGDPTDTQYF
V gene: TRBV12-5; CDR3 protein: CASGLVLGGGTEAFF
V gene: TRBV6-2/TRBV6-3; CDR3 protein: CASSFLTGTRDSYEQYF
V gene: TRBV4-1; CDR3 protein: CASSQVDSYGGGYNEQFF
V gene: TRBV27; CDR3 protein: CASSSRLVSSGSETQYF
V gene: TRBV4-1; CDR3 protein: CASSQEPGSSYNEQFF
V gene: TRBV12-5; CDR3 protein: CASGQGGMNTEAFF
V gene: TRBV11-3; CDR3 protein: CASSLVRRSSSGNTIYF
V gene: TRBV29-1; CDR3 protein: CSVQVSSGNTIYF